This TCR beta chain was captured in a study of blood T cell repertoires in COVID-19. Study-level background: Spain, Italy and the United States supplied samples that represented acute and convalescent COVID-19. Sources were T cells, B-cell-depleted T cells, or PBMCs; the material itself was cDNA or gDNA.

As originally analysed: Reference gene primer amplification yielded estimated nucleated cell counts. Sequencing was performed with immunoSEQ multiplex PCR; in TCRdb, only in-frame clones are kept and a portion is missing. That table furnishes V, J and clone size, whereas the DNA furnished D and trimming. The data show 200,000 to 250,000 clones, about nine tenths seen once. Germline loops: CDR1 MDHEN, CDR2 SYDVKM. V trimming: 4 bases; J trimming: 9 bases; junction bases outside the gene matches: 5. This CDR3 region has 14 residues. Specimen: peripheral blood. The chain employs TRBV28 and TRBJ1-6; 8 bases are shared with TRBD1. The sequence was collected from a man over 45 with acute or convalescent COVID-19. The CDR3 loop reads CASSSPTGGSPLHF. DNA for the CDR3: TGTGCCAGCAGTTCACCCACAGGGGGTTCACCCCTCCACTTT.